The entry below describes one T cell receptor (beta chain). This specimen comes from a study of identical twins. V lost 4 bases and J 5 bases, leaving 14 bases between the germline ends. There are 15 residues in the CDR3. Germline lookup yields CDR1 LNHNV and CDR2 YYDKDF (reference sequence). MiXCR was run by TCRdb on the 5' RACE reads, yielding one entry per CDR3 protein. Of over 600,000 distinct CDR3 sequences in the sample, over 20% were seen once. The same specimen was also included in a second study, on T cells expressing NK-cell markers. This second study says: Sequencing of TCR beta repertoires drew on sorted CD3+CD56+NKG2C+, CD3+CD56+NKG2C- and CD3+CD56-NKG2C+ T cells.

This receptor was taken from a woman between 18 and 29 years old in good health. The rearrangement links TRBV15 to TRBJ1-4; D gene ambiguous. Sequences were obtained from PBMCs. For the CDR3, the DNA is TGTGCCACCAGCAACACGATCCGGGCGAATGAAAAACTGTTTTTT. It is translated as CATSNTIRANEKLFF. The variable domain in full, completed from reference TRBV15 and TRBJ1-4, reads DAMVIQNPRYQVTQFGKPVTLSCSQTLNHNVMYWYQQKSSQAPKLLFHYYDKDFNNEADTPDNFQSRRPNTSFCFLDIRSPGLGDTAMYLCATSNTIRANEKLFFGSGTQLSVL.